This is a list of T cell receptor beta chains from one sample in a study of identical twins. Each CDR3 protein gets one entry after TCRdb re-called the 5' RACE reads with MiXCR. The sample includes about 890,000 distinct CDR3 sequences, approximately 13% of them seen just once. These data are also associated with another study on yellow fever vaccine responses in identical twins.

Sequenced: PBMCs. These receptors came from a woman aged 18-30 years in good health. CDR3s include the opening cysteine and the closing phenylalanine or tryptophan. The D gene is left open where the match is weak. Where a row states a size, it is once, few, many or the class of an expanded clone; other rows omit it.

clone size	D gene	J gene	V gene	CDR3 protein	CDR3 DNA
few	.	TRBJ2-7	TRBV5-1	CASSLQGRGFYEQYF	TGCGCCAGCAGCTTGCAAGGACGAGGTTTCTACGAGCAGTACTTC
few	TRBD2	TRBJ2-1	TRBV28	CASRPTVAGGHNEQFF	TGTGCCAGCAGACCTACGGTAGCGGGAGGACACAATGAGCAGTTCTTC
many	.	TRBJ1-5	TRBV6-4	CASSGEAGYQPQHF	TGTGCCAGCAGTGGGGAGGCAGGGTATCAGCCCCAGCATTTT
.	.	TRBJ2-3	TRBV20-1	CCARDGGTVGSDTQYF	TGCTGTGCTAGAGATGGAGGCACAGTTGGGTCAGATACGCAGTATTTT
many	TRBD2	TRBJ2-3	TRBV7-2	CASSLPAGVGVDTQYF	TGTGCCAGCAGCTTACCAGCGGGGGTTGGGGTAGATACGCAGTATTTT
.	.	TRBJ1-2	TRBV9	CASSVQGWGYTF	TGTGCCAGCAGCGTACAGGGATGGGGCTACACCTTC
few	TRBD1	TRBJ2-5	TRBV29-1	CSAENRDRGQETQYF	TGCAGCGCCGAAAACCGGGACAGGGGACAAGAGACCCAGTACTTC
.	.	TRBJ2-7	TRBV27	CASSPSGHSYEQYF	TGTGCCAGCAGCCCCTCGGGACACAGCTACGAGCAGTACTTC
.	TRBD1	TRBJ2-3	TRBV7-8	CASSSDRGPTDTQYF	TGTGCCAGCAGCTCCGACAGGGGTCCCACAGATACGCAGTATTTT
.	.	TRBJ2-7	TRBV10-1	CATIPGRSSYEQYF	TGCGCCACCATCCCGGGACGGAGCTCCTACGAGCAGTACTTC
many	.	TRBJ2-5	TRBV29-1	CSVEGANRDYQETQYF	TGCAGCGTTGAGGGGGCGAACAGAGATTATCAAGAGACCCAGTACTTC
few	TRBD2	TRBJ2-1	TRBV28	CASRPPGLAYNEQFF	TGTGCCAGCAGGCCGCCGGGACTAGCCTACAATGAGCAGTTCTTC
.	.	TRBJ2-1	TRBV11-3	CASTINEQFF	TGTGCCAGCACAATCAATGAGCAGTTCTTC
few	TRBD2	TRBJ2-7	TRBV20-1	CSASPPWTSGTYEQYF	TGCAGTGCTTCCCCCCCCTGGACTAGCGGAACCTACGAGCAGTACTTC
many	.	TRBJ2-4	TRBV5-1	CASSISGDKNIQYF	TGCGCCAGCAGCATTTCCGGGGACAAAAACATTCAGTACTTC
.	.	TRBJ2-7	TRBV11-3	CASSPYLRQGDYEQYF	TGTGCCAGCAGTCCATACCTTCGGCAGGGAGACTACGAGCAGTACTTC